These 19 T cell receptor beta chains were all obtained from the same sample, sequenced in a study of blood T cell repertoires in COVID-19. The method was immunoSEQ multiplex PCR; TCRdb's version includes in-frame clones alone and lacks a portion of them. This table holds 200,000 to 250,000 clones, around 90% found once. What was sequenced was peripheral blood. The receptor source for this set is a woman between 65 and 79 years old with active or convalescent COVID-19.

The CDR3 coding sequence is TGTGCCAGCAGCTCGGGGATATTTGGGCGATTTGAAAAACTGTTTTTT. Amino acid sequence: CASSSGIFGRFEKLFF. V gene TRBV7-2 combines with J gene TRBJ1-4; D not resolved. The CDR3 has 16 amino acids. Germline V gene lookup returns CDR1 SGHTA and CDR2 FQGNSA. V was pared by 4 bases and J by 7 bases, with 19 bases between.

The rearrangement links TRBV11-2 to TRBJ1-5; D not certain. This CDR3 has 14 amino acids. The V gene's germline CDR1 is SGHAT and CDR2 FQNNGV. V lost 2 bases, J lost 2 bases, and 7 bases lay in between. The CDR3 loop is CASSLQEGNQPQHF. The CDR3 nucleotides read TGTGCCAGCAGCTTACAAGAGGGCAATCAGCCCCAGCATTTT. The full variable domain, with the rest looked up from reference TRBV11-2 and TRBJ1-5, is EAGVAQSPRYKIIEKRQSVAFWCNPISGHATLYWYQQILGQGPKLLIQFQNNGVVDDSQLPKDRFSAERLKGVDSTLKIQPAKLEDSAVYLCASSLQEGNQPQHFGDGTRLSIL.

The chain couples TRBV9 to TRBJ2-7, with D possibly TRBD2 on 7 matching bases. With 3 bases removed from V and 10 bases from J, the gap between germline ends came to 17 bases. This CDR3 spans 13 amino acids. The germline V gene has CDR1 SGDLS and CDR2 YYNGEE. The CDR3 DNA reads TGTGCCAGCAGCGCCGCGTCGGGGGGCGGTCAGTACTTC. Its translation is CASSAASGGGQYF.

The rearrangement links TRBV14 to TRBJ2-3; D gene uncertain. The V and J ends lost 2 bases and 1 base respectively, with 4 bases between them. Germline values: CDR1 SGHDN, CDR2 FVKESK. CDR3 size: 13 residues. The CDR3 is CASSQQGTDTQYF. CDR3 in DNA: TGTGCCAGCAGCCAACAGGGCACAGATACGCAGTATTTT.

This chain connects TRBV6-2 or TRBV6-3 to TRBJ1-6; 7 nucleotides match TRBD1. J gave up 14 bases and V 4 bases, and 5 bases lay outside the gene matches. The germline V gene encodes CDR1 MNHEY and CDR2 SVGEGT. CDR3 length: 12 residues. The CDR3 loop is CASSSPGGALHF. The CDR3 region has the DNA TGTGCCAGCAGTTCCCCAGGGGGAGCCCTCCACTTT.

The rearrangement uses TRBV18 and TRBJ2-1, with a tentative D call TRBD2 (5 bases). Trimming removed 0 bases from V and 1 base from J, with 10 bases in between. The germline V gene has CDR1 KGHSH and CDR2 LQKENI. This CDR3 has 16 amino acids. CDR3 sequence (DNA): TGTGCCAGCTCACCACCGGCTAGCCTTTCCTACAATGAGCAGTTCTTC. Its translation is CASSPPASLSYNEQFF.

The sample holds one count of this clone. The genes are TRBV29-1 and TRBJ1-2; possible D gene TRBD1, 6 bases. The germline V gene has CDR1 SQVTM and CDR2 ANQGSEA. The V end was cut by 4 bases, the J end by 3 bases, with 15 bases between. This CDR3 region has 14 residues. The CDR3 nucleotides are TGCAGCGTTGGTCTCCGGGGGGCTGACTATGGCTACACCTTC. Protein: CSVGLRGADYGYTF. Combining the CDR3 with reference TRBV29-1 and TRBJ1-2 gives the whole variable domain SAVISQKPSRDICQRGTSLTIQCQVDSQVTMMFWYRQQPGQSLTLIATANQGSEATYESGFVIDKFPISRPNLTFSTLTVSNMSPEDSSIYLCSVGLRGADYGYTFGSGTRLTVV.

CDR3 nucleotides: TGCGCCAGCAGCCGGGCGGGACAGGGGGCCGGGGAGCTGTTTTTT. The encoded protein is CASSRAGQGAGELFF. The chain uses TRBV4-3 and TRBJ2-2, with 11 positions matching TRBD1. Germline CDR1 and CDR2: LGHNA and YSLEER. The CDR3 length is 15 residues. With V trimmed by 4 bases and J by 6 bases, 4 bases remained unmatched.

The chain combines TRBV25-1 with TRBJ1-4; D is ambiguous. Trimming stripped 10 bases from V and 8 bases from J, with 20 bases between. The CDR3 contains 14 residues. The germline V gene encodes CDR1 MGHDK and CDR2 SYGVNS. The CDR3 spells CATQYSGIGEKLFF. The CDR3 nucleotides are TGTGCCACCCAGTACTCGGGGATAGGGGAAAAACTGTTTTTT. Drawing the rest from reference TRBV25-1 and TRBJ1-4, the complete variable domain is EADIYQTPRYLVIGTGKKITLECSQTMGHDKMYWYQQDPGMELHLIHYSYGVNSTEKGDLSSESTVSRIRTEHFPLTLESARPSHTSQYLCATQYSGIGEKLFFGSGTQLSVL.

V is TRBV27 and J is TRBJ1-5; D is uncertain. The V end lost 3 bases, the J end lost 5 bases, and 8 bases lay between the germline ends. This CDR3 has 13 amino acids. Germline V gene data show CDR1 as MNHEY and CDR2 as SMNVEV (reference sequence). The CDR3 loop reads CASSLTPDQPQHF. In DNA form, the CDR3 reads TGTGCCAGCAGTTTGACACCCGATCAGCCCCAGCATTTT.

The rearrangement links TRBV7-6 to TRBJ1-1; the match to TRBD1 covers 8 bases. V was pared by 4 bases and J by 5 bases, with 9 bases of the junction left unmatched. CDR3 length: 15 amino acids. Germline V lookup: CDR1 SGHVS, CDR2 FNYEAQ. CDR3 in amino acids: CASSSGTGMGTEAFF. CDR3 sequence (DNA): TGTGCCAGCAGCTCCGGGACAGGTATGGGAACTGAAGCTTTCTTT.

The V and J genes are TRBV14 and TRBJ1-4; D not resolved. CDR1 is SGHDN and CDR2 is FVKESK in the germline V gene. The ends were cut back, 4 bases at V and 4 bases at J, with 7 bases in the middle. The CDR3 consists of 13 residues. The CDR3 protein is CASSPGVNEKLFF. As DNA, the CDR3 is TGTGCCAGCAGCCCCGGGGTTAATGAAAAACTGTTTTTT.

The CDR3 DNA reads TGCGCCAGCAGTCGTTCAGGGAACTATGGCTACACCTTC. Its protein is CASSRSGNYGYTF. This rearrangement joins TRBV4-3 to TRBJ1-2, with TRBD1 as a possible D gene (5 bases). Germline loops: CDR1 LGHNA, CDR2 YSLEER. This CDR3 has 13 residues. Trimming cost V 6 bases and J 2 bases, with 10 bases left between them.

The CDR3 sequence: CASSIIAGGQNTGELFF. As DNA, the CDR3 is TGTGCCAGTAGTATAATAGCGGGGGGACAGAACACCGGGGAGCTGTTTTTT. The chain combines TRBV19 with TRBJ2-2, with 10 nucleotides matching TRBD2. The CDR3 totals 17 residues. V dropped 2 bases and J dropped 1; count of bases not matched to a gene: 4. The germline gives CDR1 LNHDA, CDR2 SQIVND (reference sequence).

The chain links TRBV2 to TRBJ2-6, with 12 bases aligning to TRBD1. CDR3 length: 16 amino acids. J lost 2 bases, V lost 9 bases, and 5 bases had no gene match. Germline V gene sequence: CDR1 SNHLY, CDR2 FYNNEI. The DNA for the CDR3 is TGTGCCAGTTCCGGGACAGGGGGCCCTGGGGCCAACGTCCTGACTTTC. Protein sequence: CASSGTGGPGANVLTF.

V and J are TRBV25-1 and TRBJ2-5, with TRBD2 matching 7 bases. The CDR3 runs to 13 residues. V was pared by 2 bases and J by 9 bases, with 6 bases of the junction left unmatched. Per germline, CDR1 MGHDK and CDR2 SYGVNS. In nucleotides, the CDR3 is TGTGCCAGCAGTGAAGGACTAGACGGGGCCCAGTACTTC. This sequence encodes CASSEGLDGAQYF.

The chain joins TRBV19 to TRBJ2-2; D perhaps matches TRBD1 (6 bases). The germline V gene has CDR1 LNHDA and CDR2 SQIVND (reference sequence). V dropped 0 bases and J dropped 4 bases, with 12 bases sitting between them. This CDR3 has 16 residues. Here the CDR3 reads CASSIEGAVGTGELFF. The CDR3, as DNA: TGTGCCAGTAGTATAGAGGGGGCGGTGGGCACCGGGGAGCTGTTTTTT.

The rearrangement links TRBV27 to TRBJ2-1, with D possibly TRBD2 on 6 matching bases. The V end lost 7 bases, the J end lost 8 bases, and 18 bases lay between the germline ends. CDR3 length: 14 amino acids. From germline, CDR1 is MNHEY and CDR2 SMNVEV (reference sequence). Here the CDR3 reads CASNYNGRLYEQFF. The CDR3 bases are TGTGCCAGCAATTATAACGGGAGATTATATGAGCAGTTCTTC.

CDR3 sequence (DNA): TGTGCCAGCAGCCAAGTTCGGGAGAAACTGTTTTTT. Its protein product is CASSQVREKLFF. V and J are TRBV3-1 (or the pseudogene TRBV3-2) and TRBJ1-4; D call uncertain. Germline V gives CDR1 LGHDT, CDR2 YNNKEL (reference sequence). The CDR3 length is 12 residues. V gave up 1 base and J gave up 11 bases, with 8 bases separating them.